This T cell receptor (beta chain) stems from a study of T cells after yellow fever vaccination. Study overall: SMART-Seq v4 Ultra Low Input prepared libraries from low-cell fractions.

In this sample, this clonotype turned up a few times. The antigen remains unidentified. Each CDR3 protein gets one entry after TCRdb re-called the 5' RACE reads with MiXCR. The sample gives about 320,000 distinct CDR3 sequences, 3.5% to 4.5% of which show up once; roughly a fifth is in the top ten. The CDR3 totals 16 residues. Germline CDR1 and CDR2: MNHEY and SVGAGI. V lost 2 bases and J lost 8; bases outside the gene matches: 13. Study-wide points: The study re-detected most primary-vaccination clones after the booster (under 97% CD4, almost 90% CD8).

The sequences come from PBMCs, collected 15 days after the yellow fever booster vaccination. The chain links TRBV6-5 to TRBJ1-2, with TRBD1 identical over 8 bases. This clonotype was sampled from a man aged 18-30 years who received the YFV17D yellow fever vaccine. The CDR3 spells CASSYTYLTDRGGYTF. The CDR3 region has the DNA TGTGCCAGCAGTTACACCTACTTAACAGACAGGGGAGGCTACACCTTC.